This TCR beta chain appears in the sequencing data of a study of blood T cell repertoires in COVID-19. Germline CDR1 reads SNHLY; CDR2 reads FYNNEI. The CDR3 extends over 14 amino acids. Trimming removed 4 bases at V and 5 bases at J, with 14 bases between. Using immunoSEQ multiplex PCR, the repertoire was profiled, and TCRdb retains in-frame clones only, with some absent. The repertoire holds about 14,000 clones, about 80% seen once, with 7.5% to 10% in the top ten. The chain uses TRBV2 and TRBJ2-5; D ambiguous. Source material: peripheral blood. This clonotype originated in a man aged 70 or older with acute or convalescent COVID-19. CDR3 protein: CASSALRSRETQYF. The CDR3, as DNA: TGTGCCAGCAGTGCGCTGCGATCGAGGGAGACCCAGTACTTC.